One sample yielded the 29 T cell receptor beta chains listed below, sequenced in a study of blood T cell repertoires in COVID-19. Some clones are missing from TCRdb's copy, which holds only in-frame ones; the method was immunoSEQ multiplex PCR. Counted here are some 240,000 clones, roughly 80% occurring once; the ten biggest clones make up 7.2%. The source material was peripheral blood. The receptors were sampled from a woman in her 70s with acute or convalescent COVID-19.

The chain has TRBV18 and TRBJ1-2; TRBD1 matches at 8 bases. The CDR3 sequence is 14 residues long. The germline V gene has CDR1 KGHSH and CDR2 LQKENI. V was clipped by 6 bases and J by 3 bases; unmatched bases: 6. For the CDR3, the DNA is TGTGCCAGCTCTCTCAGGGGGCAGGACTATGGCTACACCTTC. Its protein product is CASSLRGQDYGYTF.

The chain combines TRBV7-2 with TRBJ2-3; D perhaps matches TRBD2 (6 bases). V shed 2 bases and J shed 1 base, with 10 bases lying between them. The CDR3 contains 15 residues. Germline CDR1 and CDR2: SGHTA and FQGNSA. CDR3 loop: CASSLTQRGTDTQYF. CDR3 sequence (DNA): TGTGCCAGCAGCTTAACCCAGCGGGGCACAGATACGCAGTATTTT.

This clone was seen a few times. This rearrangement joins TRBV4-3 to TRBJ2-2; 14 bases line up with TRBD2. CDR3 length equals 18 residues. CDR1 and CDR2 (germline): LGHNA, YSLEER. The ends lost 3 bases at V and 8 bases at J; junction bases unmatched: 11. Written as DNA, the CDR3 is TGCGCCAGCAGCCACCGGACTAGCGGGGGGATGCCGACAGGGGAGCTGTTTTTT. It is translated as CASSHRTSGGMPTGELFF.

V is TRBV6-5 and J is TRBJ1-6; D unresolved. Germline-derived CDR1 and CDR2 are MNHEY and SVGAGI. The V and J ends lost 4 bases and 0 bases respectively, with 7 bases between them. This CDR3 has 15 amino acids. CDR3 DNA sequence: TGTGCCAGCAGTTTTGGGAGCTCCTATAATTCACCCCTCCACTTT. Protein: CASSFGSSYNSPLHF.

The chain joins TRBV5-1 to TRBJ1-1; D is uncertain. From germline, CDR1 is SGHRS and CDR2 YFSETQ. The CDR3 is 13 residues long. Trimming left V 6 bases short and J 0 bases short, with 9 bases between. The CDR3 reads CASTTTLNTEAFF. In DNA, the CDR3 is TGCGCCAGCACCACTACCTTGAACACTGAAGCTTTCTTT.

CDR3 protein: CASSLLGLPADTQYF. The DNA for the CDR3 is TGTGCCAGCAGCCTCCTGGGACTACCGGCGGATACGCAGTATTTT. The chain links TRBV5-8 to TRBJ2-3; 7 nucleotides align to TRBD2. Germline-derived CDR1 and CDR2 are SGHTS and YDEGEE. Losses at the gene ends were 4 bases for V and 6 bases for J; bases not matched to a gene: 11. The CDR3 contains 15 residues.

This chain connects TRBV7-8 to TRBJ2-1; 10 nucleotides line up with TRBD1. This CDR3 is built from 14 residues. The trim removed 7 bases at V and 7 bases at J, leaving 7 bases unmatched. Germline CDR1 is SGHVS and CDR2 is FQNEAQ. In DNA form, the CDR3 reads TGTGCCAGCACCCGACAGGGGGCGCGAAATGAGCAGTTCTTC. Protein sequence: CASTRQGARNEQFF.

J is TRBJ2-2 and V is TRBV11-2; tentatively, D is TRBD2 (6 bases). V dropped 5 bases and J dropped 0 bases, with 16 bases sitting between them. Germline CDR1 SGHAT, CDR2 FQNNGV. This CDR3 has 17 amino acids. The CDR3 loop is CASSPITLATNTGELFF. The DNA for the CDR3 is TGTGCCAGCAGCCCCATAACACTAGCCACGAACACCGGGGAGCTGTTTTTT.

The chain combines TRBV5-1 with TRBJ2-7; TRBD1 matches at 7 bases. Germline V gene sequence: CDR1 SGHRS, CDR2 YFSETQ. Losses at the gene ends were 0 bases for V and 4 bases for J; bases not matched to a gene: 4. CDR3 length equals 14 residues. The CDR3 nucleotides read TGCGCCAGCAGCTTGGTAGAGGGGGCTTACGAGCAGTACTTC. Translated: CASSLVEGAYEQYF.

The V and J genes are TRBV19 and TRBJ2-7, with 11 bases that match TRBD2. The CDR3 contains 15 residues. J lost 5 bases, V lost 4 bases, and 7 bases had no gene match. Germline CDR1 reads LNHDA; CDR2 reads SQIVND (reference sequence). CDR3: CASSNPGTSGHEQYF. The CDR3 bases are TGTGCCAGTAGTAACCCCGGGACTAGCGGTCACGAGCAGTACTTC.

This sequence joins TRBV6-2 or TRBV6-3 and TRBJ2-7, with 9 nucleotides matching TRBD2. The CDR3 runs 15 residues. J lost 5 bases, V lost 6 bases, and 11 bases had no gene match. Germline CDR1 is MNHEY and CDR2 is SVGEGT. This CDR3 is CASSHSGGGGNEQYF. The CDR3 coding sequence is TGTGCCAGCAGCCATAGCGGGGGAGGAGGGAACGAGCAGTACTTC.

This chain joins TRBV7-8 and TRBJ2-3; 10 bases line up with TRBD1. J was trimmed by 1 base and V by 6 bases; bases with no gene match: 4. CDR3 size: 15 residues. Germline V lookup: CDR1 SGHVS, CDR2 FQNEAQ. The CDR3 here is CASRPGTGGTDTQYF. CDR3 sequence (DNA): TGTGCCAGCAGACCCGGGACAGGGGGCACAGATACGCAGTATTTT.

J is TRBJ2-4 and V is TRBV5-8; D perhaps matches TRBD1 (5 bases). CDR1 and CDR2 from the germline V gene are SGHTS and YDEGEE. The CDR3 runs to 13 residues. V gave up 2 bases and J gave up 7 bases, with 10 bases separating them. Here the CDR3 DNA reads TGTGCCAGCAGCTTCCCAGGGTGGAACATTCAGTACTTC. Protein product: CASSFPGWNIQYF.

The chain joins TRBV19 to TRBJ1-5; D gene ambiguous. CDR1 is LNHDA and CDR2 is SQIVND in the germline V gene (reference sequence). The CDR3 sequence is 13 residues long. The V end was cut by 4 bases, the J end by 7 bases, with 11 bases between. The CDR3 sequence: CASSTPPGQPQHF. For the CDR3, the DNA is TGTGCCAGTAGTACCCCCCCTGGCCAGCCCCAGCATTTT.

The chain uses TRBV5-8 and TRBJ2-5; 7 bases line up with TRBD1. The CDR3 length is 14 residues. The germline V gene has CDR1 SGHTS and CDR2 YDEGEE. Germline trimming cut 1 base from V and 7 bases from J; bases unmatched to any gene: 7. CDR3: CASSLSRDSGTQYF. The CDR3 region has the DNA TGTGCCAGCAGCTTGAGTAGGGACAGTGGGACCCAGTACTTC.

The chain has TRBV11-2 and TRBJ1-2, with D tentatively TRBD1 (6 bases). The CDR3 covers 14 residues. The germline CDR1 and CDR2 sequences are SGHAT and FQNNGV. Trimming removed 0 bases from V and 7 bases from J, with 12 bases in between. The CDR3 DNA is TGTGCCAGCAGCTTAGAACAGGGTCTGGCTGGCTACACCTTC. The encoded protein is CASSLEQGLAGYTF.

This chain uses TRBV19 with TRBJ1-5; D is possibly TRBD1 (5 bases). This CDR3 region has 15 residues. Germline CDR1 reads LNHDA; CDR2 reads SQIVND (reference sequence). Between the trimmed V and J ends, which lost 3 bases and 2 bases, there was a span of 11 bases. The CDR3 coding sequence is TGTGCCAGTAGTATCGCGGGGCTTGGCAATCAGCCCCAGCATTTT. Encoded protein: CASSIAGLGNQPQHF. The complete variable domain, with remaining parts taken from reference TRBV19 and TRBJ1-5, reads DGGITQSPKYLFRKEGQNVTLSCEQNLNHDAMYWYRQDPGQGLRLIYYSQIVNDFQKGDIAEGYSVSREKKESFPLTVTSAQKNPTAFYLCASSIAGLGNQPQHFGDGTRLSIL.

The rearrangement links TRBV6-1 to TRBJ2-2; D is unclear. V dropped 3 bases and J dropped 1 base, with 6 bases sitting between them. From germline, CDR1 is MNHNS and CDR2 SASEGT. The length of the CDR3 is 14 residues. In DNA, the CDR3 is TGTGCCAGCAGTGAGCCAGGGAACACCGGGGAGCTGTTTTTT. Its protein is CASSEPGNTGELFF.

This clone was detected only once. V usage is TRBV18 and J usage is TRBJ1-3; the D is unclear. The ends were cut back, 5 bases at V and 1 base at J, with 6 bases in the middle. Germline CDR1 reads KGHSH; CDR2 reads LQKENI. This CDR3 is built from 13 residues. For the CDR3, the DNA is TGTGCCAGCTCATGGCAGTCTGGAAACACCATATATTTT. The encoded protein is CASSWQSGNTIYF.

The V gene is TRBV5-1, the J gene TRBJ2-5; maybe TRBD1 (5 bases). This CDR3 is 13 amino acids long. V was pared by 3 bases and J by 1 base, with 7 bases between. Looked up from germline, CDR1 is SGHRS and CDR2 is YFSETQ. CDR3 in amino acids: CASSSGFQETQYF. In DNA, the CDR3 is TGCGCCAGCAGCTCAGGGTTCCAAGAGACCCAGTACTTC.

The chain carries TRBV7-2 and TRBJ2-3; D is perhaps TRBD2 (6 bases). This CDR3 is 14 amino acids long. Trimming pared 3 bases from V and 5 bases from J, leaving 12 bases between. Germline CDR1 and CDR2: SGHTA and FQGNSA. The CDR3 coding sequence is TGTGCCAGCAGCTTTACTAGCTTCGGAGATACGCAGTATTTT. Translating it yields CASSFTSFGDTQYF. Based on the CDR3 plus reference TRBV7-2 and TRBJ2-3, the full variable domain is GAGVSQSPSNKVTEKGKDVELRCDPISGHTALYWYRQSLGQGLEFLIYFQGNSAPDKSGLPSDRFSAERTGGSVSTLTIQRTQQEDSAVYLCASSFTSFGDTQYFGPGTRLTVL.

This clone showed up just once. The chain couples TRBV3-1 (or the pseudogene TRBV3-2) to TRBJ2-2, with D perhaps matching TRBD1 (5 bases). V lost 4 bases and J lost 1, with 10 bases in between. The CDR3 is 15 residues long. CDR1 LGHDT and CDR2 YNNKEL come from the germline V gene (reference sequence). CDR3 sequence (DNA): TGTGCCAGCAGCCGGTGGCAGGGGAACACCGGGGAGCTGTTTTTT. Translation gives CASSRWQGNTGELFF.

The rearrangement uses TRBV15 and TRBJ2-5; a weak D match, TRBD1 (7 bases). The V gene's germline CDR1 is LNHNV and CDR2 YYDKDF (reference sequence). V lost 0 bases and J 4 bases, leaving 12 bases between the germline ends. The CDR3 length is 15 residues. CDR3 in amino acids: CATSRDGGGSETQYF. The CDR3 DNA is TGTGCCACCAGCAGAGATGGAGGGGGCTCAGAGACCCAGTACTTC.

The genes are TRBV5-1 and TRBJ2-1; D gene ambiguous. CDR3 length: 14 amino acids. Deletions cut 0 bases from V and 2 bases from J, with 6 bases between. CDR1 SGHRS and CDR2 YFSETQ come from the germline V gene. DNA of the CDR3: TGCGCCAGCAGCTTGGCGCAGGCCTACAATGAGCAGTTCTTC. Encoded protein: CASSLAQAYNEQFF.

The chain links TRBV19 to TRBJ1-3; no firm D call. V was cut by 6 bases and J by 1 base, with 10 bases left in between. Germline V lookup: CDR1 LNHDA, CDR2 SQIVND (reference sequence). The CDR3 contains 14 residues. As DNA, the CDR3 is TGTGCCAGTAGGCCCCGGGGTTCTGGAAACACCATATATTTT. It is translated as CASRPRGSGNTIYF.

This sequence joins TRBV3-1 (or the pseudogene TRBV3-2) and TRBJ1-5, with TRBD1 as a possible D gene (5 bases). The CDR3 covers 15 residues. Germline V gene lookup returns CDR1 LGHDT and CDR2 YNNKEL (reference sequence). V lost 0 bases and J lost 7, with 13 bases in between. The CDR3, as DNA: TGTGCCAGCAGCCAAGATTCAGGAGGGGACCAGCCCCAGCATTTT. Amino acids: CASSQDSGGDQPQHF.

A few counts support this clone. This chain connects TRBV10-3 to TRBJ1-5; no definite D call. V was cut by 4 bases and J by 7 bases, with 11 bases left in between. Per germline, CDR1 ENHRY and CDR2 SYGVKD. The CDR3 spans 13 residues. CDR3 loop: CAISVNEEQPQHF. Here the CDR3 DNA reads TGTGCCATCAGTGTAAATGAGGAGCAGCCCCAGCATTTT.

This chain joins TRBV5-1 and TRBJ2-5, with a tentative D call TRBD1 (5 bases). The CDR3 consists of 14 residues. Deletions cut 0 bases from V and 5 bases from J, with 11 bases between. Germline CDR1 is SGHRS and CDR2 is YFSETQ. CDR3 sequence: CASSLGRTYETQYF. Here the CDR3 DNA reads TGCGCCAGCAGCTTGGGAAGGACATATGAGACCCAGTACTTC.

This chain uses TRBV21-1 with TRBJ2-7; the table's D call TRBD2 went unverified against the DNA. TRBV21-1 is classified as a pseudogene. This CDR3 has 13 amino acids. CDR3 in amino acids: CASSPRGTNEQYV. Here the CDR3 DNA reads TGTGCCAGCAGTCCGCGGGGGACCAACGAGCAGTACGTC.